The present T cell receptor beta chain was sequenced within a study of CD8+ T cells in alopecia areata. The study, taken as a whole, reports: Persistence during tofacitinib was seen for many expanded lesional clones in scalp and blood. Expanded CD8+ clones among the top 100, and scalp clonality, were significantly decreased by tofacitinib. Although TCR sharing was seen in mice, sharing across patients was less clear, possibly for HLA-related reasons.

Regarding treatment: oral pan-JAK inhibitor, 5-10 mg twice daily. cDNA serving as the sequencing template came from extracted, reverse transcribed RNA. Generated by immunoSEQ multiplex PCR, the TCRdb table keeps only in-frame clones and is missing some. Of 200,000 or so clones listed, approximately 45% are singletons. For this clone: Its target is unknown.

The CDR3 has 14 amino acids. The V gene lost 4 bases and the J gene lost 10 bases, with 17 bases spanning the gap. Germline V CDR1 and CDR2: SGHTA, FQGNSA. The chain is built from TRBV7-2 and TRBJ2-1; D could derive from TRBD1 or TRBD2 (5 bases each). Sequenced material: CD4+ T cells sorted from blood, taken at approximately week 36, from a patient treated with tofacitinib. The clonotype was recovered from a human donor with alopecia areata. The CDR3 DNA reads TGTGCCAGCAGCTCGGGGCCCGCCATTGGGGAGCAGTTCTTC. Residues: CASSSGPAIGEQFF.